A single sample is the source of the 30 T cell receptor beta chains below, sequenced in a study of tumor-infiltrating lymphocytes in primary liver carcinoma. The tissue used was unsorted bulk material of 20-30 mg. RNA and DNA were co-extracted from it with the AllPrep DNA/RNA mini kit. With a constant-region primer, TCR beta cDNA was made from around 530 ng of total RNA. ARM-PCR was slightly modified, and three nested multiplex PCR rounds with it gave rise to the TCR beta libraries. Rounds one and two of PCR, each of 10 cycles, were primed with TRBV1-TRBV30 forward primers and a C-beta reverse primer. Each CDR3 protein gets one entry after TCRdb re-called the multiplex PCR reads with MiXCR. This sample has approximately 80,000 distinct CDR3 sequences, with about three quarters found just once. The sample was tumor-adjacent normal liver tissue. These receptors originate from a man aged 40-50 years with primary liver carcinoma and hepatitis B virus infection.

This clonotype was picked up a small number of times. A read error may produce the germline difference seen at one junction end. This chain uses TRBV11-2 with TRBJ1-2, with D unclear. There are 12 residues in the CDR3. CDR1 and CDR2 (germline): SGHAT, FQNNGV. As DNA, the CDR3 is TGTGTCAGCAGCTTTCTCGGGGAAGGCTACACCTTC. Translation gives CVSSFLGEGYTF.

A note on this clonotype: In this CDR3 the conserved last residue, phenylalanine or tryptophan, is missing, so a read error is likely. This chain connects TRBV6-1 to TRBJ2-5; tentative D call: TRBD1 (5 bases). The CDR3 extends over 13 amino acids. The V and J ends lost 4 bases and 7 bases respectively, with 13 bases between them. The germline gives CDR1 MNHNS, CDR2 SASEGT. The CDR3 is CASSVRGAGTQYL. The CDR3 nucleotides are TGTGCCAGCAGTGTAAGGGGTGCAGGGACCCAGTACTTA.

This clonotype was seen a single time. This may come from a read error, since a much larger clone is one base off. The CDR3 DNA reads as TGTGCCAGCAGCTTACCCGGGATTAGCGGGACCAAAAAGATTCAGTACTTC. Its protein product is CASSLPGISGTKKIQYF. The chain uses TRBV11-1 and TRBJ2-4, with TRBD2 identical over 8 bases. The V gene's germline CDR1 is SGHAT and CDR2 FQDESV (reference sequence). The CDR3 spans 17 residues.

About this clonotype itself: One end of the junction varies from germline; a read error may be responsible. The rearrangement links TRBV3-1 to TRBJ1-5; D is unresolved. Germline-derived CDR1 and CDR2 are LGHDT and YNNKEL (reference sequence). This CDR3 comprises 13 residues. The CDR3 sequence: CASSQDTRQPQHF. The CDR3 nucleotides are TGTGCCAGTAGCCAAGATACCAGGCAGCCCCAGCATTTT.

This clonotype was observed many times. The chain couples TRBV30 to TRBJ2-1; D is unresolved. The CDR3 contains 12 residues. CDR1 is GTSNPN and CDR2 is SVGIG in the germline V gene (reference sequence). Trimming shortened V by 3 bases and J by 5 bases, and 8 bases separated the two germline ends. Here the CDR3 DNA reads TGTGCCTGGAGGTGGAAAGACAATGAGCAGTTCTTC. The encoded protein is CAWRWKDNEQFF. The full variable domain, with the rest looked up from reference TRBV30 and TRBJ2-1, is SQTIHQWPATLVQPVGSPLSLECTVEGTSNPNLYWYRQAAGRGLQLLFYSVGIGQISSEVPQNLSASRPQDRQFILSSKKLLLSDSGFYLCAWRWKDNEQFFGPGTRLTVL.

The sample holds many counts of this clonotype. CDR3 bases: TGTGCCAGCAGTTACGGGCAGGGGGCATTTGGCTATGGCTACACCTTC. It encodes CASSYGQGAFGYGYTF. The rearrangement links TRBV6-5 to TRBJ1-2, with TRBD1 matching 8 bases. Germline V gene sequence: CDR1 MNHEY, CDR2 SVGAGI. The trim removed 2 bases at V and 4 bases at J, leaving 9 bases unmatched. The CDR3 spans 16 residues.

This clonotype was detected only a few times. This CDR3 reads CASSQDQGPGQHNEQFF. As DNA, the CDR3 is TGTGCCAGCAGCCAAGATCAGGGCCCGGGACAGCACAATGAGCAGTTCTTC. The J gene is TRBJ2-1, the V gene TRBV4-2, with TRBD1 matching over 7 bases. CDR3 length: 17 amino acids. Germline CDR1 is LGHNA and CDR2 is YNFKEQ. V was pared by 0 bases and J by 5 bases, with 10 bases of the junction left unmatched.

As regards this clonotype: Likely a read error: the CDR3 ends without its conserved phenylalanine or tryptophan. Because the CDR3's place on the DNA is in doubt, the DNA is left out and the CDR3 is given as listed by TCRdb. This sequence joins TRBV11-2 and TRBJ2-7; TRBD1 reflects the table's D call only, with no check against the DNA. In germline, CDR1 is SGHAT, CDR2 FQNNGV. The CDR3 spans 13 amino acids, including both terminal residues. CDR3 sequence reads: CASSFDRVYEQNL.

Regarding this clonotype: A junction end diverges from the germline sequence, so it may reflect a read error. J is TRBJ2-1 and V is TRBV6-4; tentatively, D is TRBD2 (5 bases). Germline lookup yields CDR1 MRHNA and CDR2 SNTAGT. The CDR3 is made up of 14 amino acids. CDR3 residues: CASSERGSEYEQLF. The DNA for the CDR3 is TGTGCCAGCAGTGAACGTGGGAGTGAATATGAGCAGCTCTTC.

A note on this clonotype: The junction departs from germline at one end; a sequencing error may be responsible. The V call is TRBV4-3, the J call TRBJ2-7, with 11 bases matching TRBD2. Germline loops: CDR1 LGHNA, CDR2 YSLEER. The CDR3 has 15 amino acids. The CDR3 DNA sequence: TGTACCAGCAGCCAGGAGATAGCGGGAGGGCACGAGCAGTACTTC. Its translation is CTSSQEIAGGHEQYF.

This clonotype was seen only a few times. V usage is TRBV6-2 or TRBV6-3 and J usage is TRBJ2-3; D may be TRBD2 (5 bases). The CDR3 is made up of 12 amino acids. The V end lost 7 bases, the J end lost 6 bases, and 11 bases lay between the germline ends. The germline V gene encodes CDR1 MNHEY and CDR2 SVGEGT. The CDR3 spells CASTSVADTQYF. The CDR3 DNA is TGTGCCAGCACCTCAGTAGCGGATACGCAGTATTTT.

This clonotype was seen at least ten times. The chain links TRBV5-4 to TRBJ2-7; D is perhaps TRBD1 (5 bases). Germline V gene data show CDR1 as SGHNT and CDR2 as YYREEE (reference sequence). V was clipped by 1 base and J by 2 bases, with 10 bases between them. This CDR3 is 14 amino acids long. In DNA, the CDR3 is TGTGCCAGCAGCTTGCAGGGTGGGACCTACGAGCAGTACTTC. It specifies CASSLQGGTYEQYF.

This clonotype was seen many times. The chain carries TRBV28 and TRBJ1-5; D gene ambiguous. The CDR3 is 12 amino acids. CDR1 MDHEN and CDR2 SYDVKM come from the germline V gene. V shed 5 bases and J shed 9 bases, with 11 bases lying between them. DNA of the CDR3: TGTGCCAGCAGTCCTCCTCGGGGGCCCCAGCATTTT. Protein sequence: CASSPPRGPQHF.

About this clonotype: Because the CDR3 is missing its conserved closing phenylalanine or tryptophan, this is likely a read error. The chain carries TRBV29-1 and TRBJ2-7; D may be TRBD2 (6 bases). From germline, CDR1 is SQVTM and CDR2 ANQGSEA. The CDR3 consists of 15 residues. CDR3 amino acids: CSVEDERDGSYEQYL. CDR3 nucleotides: TGCAGCGTTGAAGATGAACGGGACGGGAGCTACGAACAGTACTTA.

Remarks on this clonotype: It may be a read error: a sequence one base away is much more abundant. V is TRBV24-1 and J is TRBJ2-2, with 9 bases identical to TRBD2. V trimming: 6 bases; J trimming: 0 bases; junction bases outside the gene matches: 13. Germline V CDR1 and CDR2: KGHDR, SFDVKD. The length of the CDR3 is 19 residues. CDR3 coding DNA: TGTGCCACCAGTAATTCTCTCAGACTAGCGGAGCCGAACACCGGGGAGCTGTTTTTT. Translated: CATSNSLRLAEPNTGELFF.

The chain couples TRBV28 to TRBJ1-6, with D maybe TRBD1 (5 bases). The CDR3 sequence is 15 residues long. Germline assignment: CDR1 MDHEN and CDR2 SYDVKM. V gave up 6 bases and J gave up 7 bases, with 16 bases separating them. DNA of the CDR3: TGTGCCAGCAGGACGGTGGGGCAGACAAATTCACCCCTCCACTTT. This encodes CASRTVGQTNSPLHF.

About this clonotype itself: As the CDR3 is not closed by the conserved phenylalanine or tryptophan, this likely results from a read error. The V gene is TRBV29-1, the J gene TRBJ1-4; 9 positions agree with TRBD1. Germline loops: CDR1 SQVTM, CDR2 ANQGSEA. This CDR3 spans 13 amino acids. CDR3 sequence: CSVAGTGNEKLFV. The CDR3 DNA reads as TGCAGCGTGGCCGGGACAGGGAATGAGAAACTGTTTGTT.

The table lists this clonotype with many counts. The chain has TRBV10-3 and TRBJ2-3; 7 bases fit TRBD1. CDR1 is ENHRY and CDR2 is SYGVKD in the germline V gene. This CDR3 has 15 amino acids. V was clipped by 2 bases and J by 3 bases; unmatched bases: 5. The CDR3 bases are TGTGCCATCAGTGAGCCGGTACAGGGGACAGATACGCAGTATTTT. Protein product: CAISEPVQGTDTQYF.

The table lists this clonotype with a count of one. Because it lacks the conserved phenylalanine or tryptophan at the end, this CDR3 is likely a read error. The rearrangement links TRBV12-3 or TRBV12-4 to TRBJ2-7; D possibly corresponds to TRBD1 (6 bases). V was clipped by 1 base and J by 3 bases, with 13 bases between them. The CDR3 spans 15 residues. CDR3 protein: CASSLVAGVNYEQYY. The CDR3 nucleotides are TGTGCCAGCAGTTTAGTTGCAGGGGTTAACTACGAGCAGTACTAT.

This clonotype was seen a few times. This chain joins TRBV6-6 and TRBJ1-5; TRBD1 might be the D (6 bases). CDR1 and CDR2 from the germline V gene are MNHNY and SVGAGI (reference sequence). The CDR3 has 14 amino acids. V was cut by 1 base and J by 4 bases, with 8 bases left in between. Here the CDR3 DNA reads TGTGCCAGCAGTTACTTACAGGGAAATCAGCCCCAGCATTTT. Translating it yields CASSYLQGNQPQHF.

About this clonotype: Its ends do not fully match the called genes, so a read error is possible. V and J are TRBV11-2 and TRBJ2-1; a possible D gene is TRBD2 (6 bases). The CDR3 runs 16 residues. Germline V gene data show CDR1 as SGHAT and CDR2 as FQNNGV. CDR3 bases: TGTACCAGCAGCGTGGGTGTGGGAGGATACTACAATGAGCAGCTCTTC. This encodes CTSSVGVGGYYNEQLF.

The V gene is TRBV4-2, the J gene TRBJ1-1, with D possibly TRBD1 on 6 matching bases. This CDR3 region has 17 residues. Germline V gene sequence: CDR1 LGHNA, CDR2 YNFKEQ. V dropped 0 bases and J dropped 7 bases, with 21 bases sitting between them. The CDR3 reads CASSQDSVAGVYCEAFF. The CDR3 nucleotides are TGTGCCAGCAGCCAAGATAGTGTGGCAGGGGTTTACTGTGAAGCTTTCTTT.

This clonotype has more than one count but fewer than ten. This chain links TRBV6-4 with TRBJ2-2; 8 positions agree with TRBD1. The CDR3 contains 14 residues. Germline assignment: CDR1 MRHNA and CDR2 SNTAGT. V was pared by 4 bases and J by 4 bases, with 2 bases of the junction left unmatched. The CDR3 loop is CASSATGGTGELFF. The CDR3 DNA reads TGTGCCAGCAGTGCCACAGGGGGCACCGGGGAGCTGTTTTTT.

The chain employs TRBV2 and TRBJ2-6; no clear D gene. Germline V CDR1 and CDR2: SNHLY, FYNNEI. Between the trimmed V and J ends, which lost 4 bases and 0 bases, there was a span of 7 bases. The length of the CDR3 is 15 residues. This chain's CDR3 is CASSVRLSGANVLTF. The CDR3 nucleotides read TGTGCCAGCAGTGTACGGCTCTCTGGGGCCAACGTCCTGACTTTC. Using reference TRBV2 and TRBJ2-6 for the parts outside the CDR3, the full variable domain is EPEVTQTPSHQVTQMGQEVILRCVPISNHLYFYWYRQILGQKVEFLVSFYNNEISEKSEIFDDQFSVERPDGSNFTLKIRSTKLEDSAMYFCASSVRLSGANVLTFGAGSRLTVL.

Of note for this clonotype: The conserved closing phenylalanine or tryptophan is absent in this CDR3, likely reflecting a read error. The chain links TRBV5-1 to TRBJ2-7; TRBD2 might be the D (5 bases). CDR3 size: 16 residues. Germline CDR1 and CDR2: SGHRS and YFSETQ. V lost 6 bases, J lost 3 bases, and 22 bases lay in between. The CDR3, as DNA: TGCGCCAGCAACTTCCGGCCTGGGGAGAAAGACTACGAGCAGTACTTA. Its translation is CASNFRPGEKDYEQYL.

Only a few counts were recorded for this clonotype. The chain couples TRBV11-2 to TRBJ1-3; the match to TRBD1 covers 7 bases. This CDR3 is built from 17 residues. The germline gives CDR1 SGHAT, CDR2 FQNNGV. V was clipped by 1 base and J by 8 bases; unmatched bases: 14. CDR3 in amino acids: CASSLVGPGTVGDTIYF. Here the CDR3 DNA reads TGTGCCAGCAGCTTAGTTGGCCCCGGGACAGTAGGAGACACCATATATTTT.

Points on this clonotype: One junction end disagrees with the germline gene, perhaps due to a read error. The chain is built from TRBV29-1 and TRBJ2-5; TRBD1 is a possible D gene (6 bases). In germline, CDR1 is SQVTM, CDR2 ANQGSEA. The CDR3 has 13 amino acids. CDR3 region: CSVAPGQIETQYF. CDR3 bases: TGCAGCGTTGCACCTGGACAGATAGAGACCCAGTATTTC. Using reference TRBV29-1 and TRBJ2-5 for the parts outside the CDR3, the full variable domain is SAVISQKPSRDICQRGTSLTIQCQVDSQVTMMFWYRQQPGQSLTLIATANQGSEATYESGFVIDKFPISRPNLTFSTLTVSNMSPEDSSIYLCSVAPGQIETQYFGPGTRLLVL.

This clonotype appeared many times. The V gene is TRBV14, the J gene TRBJ1-1, with D possibly TRBD1 on 6 matching bases. Germline V gene lookup returns CDR1 SGHDN and CDR2 FVKESK. With 3 bases removed from V and 5 bases from J, the gap between germline ends came to 10 bases. The CDR3 loop spans 13 amino acids. CDR3 nucleotide sequence: TGTGCCAGCAGCCAGATGCAGGGGACTGAAGCTTTCTTT. It encodes CASSQMQGTEAFF. The entire variable domain, with the rest obtained from reference TRBV14 and TRBJ1-1, is as follows: EAGVTQFPSHSVIEKGQTVTLRCDPISGHDNLYWYRRVMGKEIKFLLHFVKESKQDESGMPNNRFLAERTGGTYSTLKVQPAELEDSGVYFCASSQMQGTEAFFGQGTRLTVV.

This clonotype appeared once. A junction boundary mismatches the germline segment, possibly from a read error. The CDR3 here is CASSLVGTGGYAF. In nucleotides, the CDR3 is TGTGCCAGCAGCTTGGTTGGGACGGGGGGCTACGCCTTC. This chain uses TRBV5-6 with TRBJ1-2, with D perhaps matching TRBD1 (6 bases). CDR1 and CDR2 from the germline V gene are SGHDT and YYEEEE. This CDR3 contains 13 residues.

This clonotype was counted a few times. This chain connects TRBV20-1 to TRBJ2-1, with TRBD2 matching 14 bases. CDR1 is DFQATT and CDR2 is SNEGSKA in the germline V gene (reference sequence). The CDR3 runs to 20 residues. V lost 0 bases, J lost 0 bases, and 10 bases stayed unmatched. CDR3 DNA: TGCAGTGCTAGAGATTACGTTGGGACTAGCGGGGGTAGCTCCTACAATGAGCAGTTCTTC. This sequence encodes CSARDYVGTSGGSSYNEQFF.